Below, one TCR beta chain is given with its context. The antigen remains undetermined. The germline V gene has CDR1 LNHDA and CDR2 SQIVND (reference sequence). CDR3 length: 14 amino acids. Trimming removed 5 bases from V and 3 bases from J, with 14 bases in between. TCRdb's table, derived via immunoSEQ multiplex PCR, lists solely in-frame clones and lacks some. The sample records over 65,000 clones, approximately 90% being singletons. The source of the sample is a study of graft-versus-host responses after intestinal transplantation. The study, taken as a whole, reports: Early HvG declines after transplant were associated with peak circulating GvH clone levels.

The chain combines TRBV19 with TRBJ2-7; D assignment may be TRBD1 or TRBD2 (5 bases each). Sequencing used unstimulated CD8+ T cells sorted from spleen or lymph node cells, obtained before transplant. This receptor was taken from a human donor who was the organ donor for an intestinal transplant. The CDR3 coding sequence is TGTGCCAGTAGTCAACCGGGACCCTTCTACGAGCAGTACTTC. Translating gives CASSQPGPFYEQYF. The complete variable domain, with remaining parts taken from reference TRBV19 and TRBJ2-7, reads DGGITQSPKYLFRKEGQNVTLSCEQNLNHDAMYWYRQDPGQGLRLIYYSQIVNDFQKGDIAEGYSVSREKKESFPLTVTSAQKNPTAFYLCASSQPGPFYEQYFGPGTRLTVT.